The clone carrying this TCR beta chain was seen a single time. The antigen is not known. Non-transplant comparator patients with other cancers had at least five gastrointestinal samples and no known gastrointestinal disease. The sample originates from a study of tissue T cells after allogeneic stem cell transplantation. Study overall: Samples with visible lymphocytes on H&E were prioritized for sequencing. Notes on the study in general: Within patients, tissue anatomy strongly shaped TCR repertoire composition.

The V gene's germline CDR1 is SGDLS and CDR2 YYNGEE. The V gene end was trimmed by 7 bases and the J gene end by 5 bases; junction bases not matched to a gene: 11. This CDR3 spans 16 amino acids. Sequencing of TCRbeta CDR3 at survey depth gave sequences and template counts. Profiling relied on immunoSEQ multiplex PCR, and the TCRdb table lists in-frame clones only, not all of them. Counted here are some 25,000 clones, around four fifths occurring once; the ten biggest clones make up approximately 8%. This chain uses TRBV9 with TRBJ2-1; TRBD2 matches 11 bases. This sample comprised tissue from the ileum, obtained at autopsy. The TCR originated in a female donor at least 60 years old with lung cancer. CDR3 DNA: TGTGCCAGCGCGAGTGTTGGACTAGCGGGTAACAATGAGCAGTTCTTC. Translating gives CASASVGLAGNNEQFF. Combining the CDR3 with reference TRBV9 and TRBJ2-1 gives the whole variable domain DSGVTQTPKHLITATGQRVTLRCSPRSGDLSVYWYQQSLDQGLQFLIQYYNGEERAKGNILERFSAQQFPDLHSELNLSSLELGDSALYFCASASVGLAGNNEQFFGPGTRLTVL.